This is a list of T cell receptor beta chains from one sample in a study of cytomegalovirus exposure and HLA in healthy donors. Repertoires were generated with immunoSEQ multiplex PCR, while TCRdb's copy carries only in-frame clones and drops some. The sample has approximately 100,000 clones, 65% to 80% seen once. The sample comprised PBMCs. The origin of the receptors is a middle-aged man in good health and CMV-seropositive. Each CDR3 is given with its conserved first and last residue. A D gene is named only where the DNA matches it firmly. Clone size is stated in some rows and not others, as once, few, many or a class when expanded.

d_call clone_size j_call v_call cdr3_aa cdr3_nt
NA NA TRBJ2-4 TRBV18 CASSPLAQGLMGAKNIQYF TGTGCCAGCTCACCACTCGCTCAGGGTCTGATGGGGGCCAAAAACATTCAGTACTTC
TRBD1 NA TRBJ2-7 TRBV2 CASSEAGSGGFEQYF TGTGCCAGCAGTGAGGCGGGTTCAGGGGGCTTCGAGCAGTACTTC
TRBD2 NA TRBJ2-3 TRBV11-2 CASSLVGGAWGTDTQYF TGTGCCAGCAGCTTAGTCGGGGGGGCTTGGGGAACAGATACGCAGTATTTT
NA NA TRBJ2-5 TRBV11-1 CASSLSPARETQYF TGTGCCAGCAGCTTAAGCCCCGCCCGGGAGACCCAGTACTTC
TRBD2 NA TRBJ2-1 TRBV10-2 CASSDSSGVLAGGVYNEQFF TGCGCCAGCAGTGATTCTAGTGGGGTACTAGCGGGGGGAGTCTACAATGAGCAGTTCTTC
TRBD2 NA TRBJ2-2 TRBV4-1 CASSQKKRGNAGELFF TGCGCCAGCAGCCAAAAAAAGCGGGGCAACGCCGGGGAGCTGTTTTTT
NA few TRBJ1-1 TRBV5-6 CASSGRGSGAFF TGTGCCAGCAGCGGGAGGGGATCAGGAGCTTTCTTT
NA NA TRBJ1-5 TRBV7-9 CASSFDRNQPQHF TGTGCCAGCAGCTTTGACAGGAATCAGCCCCAGCATTTT
TRBD1 NA TRBJ2-4 TRBV7-8 CASSSRQGELAKNIQYF TGTGCCAGCAGCTCGAGACAGGGGGAACTAGCCAAAAACATTCAGTACTTC
NA once TRBJ2-7 TRBV7-9 CASRVAGTSYEQYF TGTGCCAGCAGGGTAGCAGGGACTTCCTACGAGCAGTACTTC
TRBD1 once TRBJ1-3 TRBV4-3 CASSQTSGGNGNTIYF TGCGCCAGCAGCCAAACCTCAGGGGGGAATGGAAACACCATATATTTT
NA NA TRBJ2-5 TRBV7-7 CASKDRNQETQYF TGTGCTAGCAAAGACAGAAACCAAGAGACCCAGTACTTC
NA NA TRBJ2-7 TRBV19 CASRGQSYEQYF TGTGCCAGTAGGGGCCAGTCCTACGAGCAGTACTTC
TRBD2 NA TRBJ2-1 TRBV19 CASSISSPTSGGFYEQFF TGTGCCAGTAGTATTAGCTCCCCCACTAGCGGGGGATTTTATGAGCAGTTCTTC
NA NA TRBJ2-7 TRBV5-8 CASSLRLGGINEQYF TGTGCCAGCAGCTTGAGATTGGGGGGTATTAACGAGCAGTACTTC
TRBD1 NA TRBJ2-3 TRBV29-1 CSADRGTDTQYF TGCAGCGCCGACAGGGGAACAGATACGCAGTATTTT
TRBD1 NA TRBJ2-2 TRBV27 CASSPGQALNTGELFF TGTGCCAGCAGTCCGGGACAGGCTTTGAACACCGGGGAGCTGTTTTTT
TRBD2 NA TRBJ2-4 TRBV4-3 CASSQALAGAENIQYF TGCGCCAGCAGCCAAGCACTAGCGGGGGCCGAAAACATTCAGTACTTC
TRBD2 NA TRBJ2-1 TRBV9 CASSVEPLAGVNNEQFF TGTGCCAGCAGCGTAGAACCCCTAGCGGGGGTAAACAATGAGCAGTTCTTC
TRBD1 NA TRBJ1-1 TRBV7-9 CSSSSQGPGTEAFF TGTTCCAGCAGCTCACAGGGGCCGGGAACTGAAGCTTTCTTT
TRBD1 NA TRBJ1-5 TRBV7-9 CASSLGQGTQPQHF TGTGCCAGCAGCTTAGGACAGGGCACTCAGCCCCAGCATTTT
NA NA TRBJ1-2 TRBV2 CASSEGGESYGYTF TGTGCCAGCAGTGAGGGAGGGGAAAGCTATGGCTACACCTTC
TRBD1 NA TRBJ2-5 TRBV18 CASSPRQGMRETQYF TGTGCCAGCTCACCCAGACAGGGGATGCGAGAGACCCAGTACTTC
NA few TRBJ2-1 TRBV27 CASSSPRVAYNEQFF TGTGCCAGCAGTTCCCCTAGAGTCGCCTACAATGAGCAGTTCTTC
NA NA TRBJ2-1 TRBV2 CASSEFRLAHEQFF TGTGCCAGCAGTGAATTCCGGCTAGCGCATGAGCAGTTCTTC
NA few TRBJ1-6 TRBV11-3 CASSPGGNSPLHF TGTGCCAGCAGCCCCGGTGGTAATTCACCCCTCCACTTT
NA NA TRBJ2-7 TRBV7-9 CSSSRQRQANVYYEQYF TGTTCCAGCAGCCGGCAGAGACAGGCCAATGTCTACTACGAGCAGTACTTC
TRBD1 NA TRBJ1-5 TRBV19 CASSIMGQTGQPQHF TGTGCCAGTAGTATCATGGGACAGACGGGTCAGCCCCAGCATTTT
NA NA TRBJ2-1 TRBV6-1 CASSVGFYNEQFF TGTGCCAGCAGTGTCGGGTTTTACAATGAGCAGTTCTTC
NA NA TRBJ1-6 TRBV6-5 CASSGGTGNNSPLHF TGTGCCAGCAGTGGAGGGACCGGTAATAATTCACCCCTCCACTTT
NA NA TRBJ2-7 TRBV2 CASSEWGPPAYEQYF TGTGCCAGCAGTGAGTGGGGGCCCCCTGCCTACGAGCAGTACTTC
NA NA TRBJ1-6 TRBV7-8 CASSLALGSAPHF TGTGCCAGCAGCTTAGCGCTTGGAAGCGCCCCCCACTTT
NA NA TRBJ1-4 TRBV19 CASSQGGKLFF TGTGCCAGTAGTCAAGGGGGAAAACTGTTTTTT
TRBD1 NA TRBJ1-2 TRBV4-1 CASSRTDRANYGYTF TGCGCCAGCAGCCGTACGGACAGGGCTAACTATGGCTACACCTTC
TRBD1 NA TRBJ2-2 TRBV27 CASGTGGHTGELFF TGTGCCAGCGGGACAGGGGGACACACCGGGGAGCTGTTTTTT
NA NA TRBJ1-4 TRBV4-3 CASSREAANEKLFF TGCGCCAGCAGCCGCGAGGCAGCTAATGAAAAACTGTTTTTT
NA NA TRBJ1-2 TRBV15 CATSAGTDRTIYGYTF TGTGCCACCAGCGCTGGGACGGACCGGACTATCTATGGCTACACCTTC
TRBD1 NA TRBJ1-1 TRBV7-8 CASSLAWTGMNTEAFF TGTGCCAGCAGCTTGGCTTGGACAGGCATGAACACTGAAGCTTTCTTT
TRBD1 NA TRBJ1-2 TRBV19 CASRTDRESYGYTF TGTGCCAGTAGGACTGACAGGGAGTCCTATGGCTACACCTTC
TRBD1 NA TRBJ1-3 TRBV7-2 CASTRDRAGNTIYF TGTGCCAGCACCCGCGACAGGGCAGGAAACACCATATATTTT
NA NA TRBJ2-7 TRBV2 CASSLHQTGQYF TGTGCCAGCAGTCTCCACCAAACCGGGCAGTACTTC
TRBD1 NA TRBJ2-1 TRBV11-2 CASSSGTGVYEQFF TGTGCCAGCAGCTCTGGGACAGGGGTCTATGAGCAGTTCTTC
NA NA TRBJ1-1 TRBV7-8 CASSRSRTEAFF TGTGCCAGCAGCCGGTCCCGTACTGAAGCTTTCTTT
NA NA TRBJ1-5 TRBV27 CASSLHSGLDSNQPQHF TGTGCCAGCAGTTTACATTCGGGACTAGATAGCAATCAGCCCCAGCATTTT
NA NA TRBJ2-3 TRBV7-6 CASSWGGAEDTQYF TGTGCCAGCAGCTGGGGGGGGGCCGAGGATACGCAGTATTTT
NA NA TRBJ2-7 TRBV28 CASRSGEAQDEQYF TGTGCCAGCAGGTCCGGGGAGGCTCAGGACGAGCAGTACTTC
TRBD1 NA TRBJ2-1 TRBV29-1 CSSPGTENNEQFF TGCAGCTCCCCGGGGACAGAGAACAATGAGCAGTTCTTC
TRBD1 NA TRBJ2-7 TRBV5-1 CASSSGQPLEQYF TGCGCCAGCAGCTCGGGACAGCCCTTAGAGCAGTACTTC
TRBD1 NA TRBJ1-5 TRBV18 CASSPGTGVHSNQPQHF TGTGCCAGCTCCCCCGGGACAGGGGTCCATAGCAATCAGCCCCAGCATTTT
NA NA TRBJ1-1 TRBV18 CASSPQEANTEAFF TGTGCCAGCTCACCACAGGAGGCGAACACTGAAGCTTTCTTT
TRBD1 NA TRBJ1-6 TRBV2 CASSTTGGNSPLHF TGTGCCAGCAGCACAACAGGGGGAAATTCACCCCTCCACTTT
TRBD1 NA TRBJ2-2 TRBV15 CATSTPTGKGGELFF TGTGCCACCAGCACCCCGACAGGGAAAGGCGGGGAGCTGTTTTTT
TRBD1 NA TRBJ2-7 TRBV5-1 CASSLGDRASYEQYF TGCGCCAGCAGCTTGGGGGACAGGGCGTCCTACGAGCAGTACTTC
NA NA TRBJ2-7 TRBV18 CASSPLGRTSYEQYF TGTGCCAGCTCACCCTTGGGGCGAACCTCCTACGAGCAGTACTTC
TRBD1 NA TRBJ2-6 TRBV28 CASARDSTSGANVLTF TGTGCCAGCGCCCGGGACAGTACCTCTGGGGCCAACGTCCTGACTTTC
NA NA TRBJ1-2 TRBV6-5 CASSYSAGAGGYTF TGTGCCAGCAGTTACTCGGCAGGGGCAGGTGGCTACACCTTC
TRBD2 NA TRBJ2-7 TRBV6-1 CASRETSAQEQYF TGTGCCAGCAGGGAAACTAGCGCCCAAGAGCAGTACTTC
TRBD1 NA TRBJ1-2 TRBV7-2 CASSLARTGEGGYTF TGTGCCAGCAGCTTAGCGCGGACAGGTGAGGGTGGCTACACCTTC
NA few TRBJ1-3 TRBV6-6 CASSYPSDSGNTIYF TGTGCCAGCAGTTACCCCAGTGACTCTGGAAACACCATATATTTT